This T cell receptor beta chain was sequenced during a study of blood T cell repertoires in COVID-19. The assay was immunoSEQ multiplex PCR, and TCRdb's table has in-frame clones only and misses some. The table shows more than 350,000 clones, with around nine tenths occurring only once. V lost 2 bases, J lost 7 bases, and 4 bases stayed unmatched. The germline gives CDR1 SGHTA, CDR2 FQGNSA. There are 14 residues in the CDR3. Residents of about 25 US areas, aged about 18 to 89 years, made up the participants. This chain joins TRBV7-2 and TRBJ2-5; 10 bases match TRBD2. The TCR was taken from a woman aged 18-29 years who had been exposed to COVID-19. Sequenced input: PBMCs or T cells enriched from blood (not recorded which). The CDR3 here is CASSLRSSGGTQYF. CDR3 coding DNA: TGTGCCAGCAGCTTAAGGTCTAGCGGGGGGACCCAGTACTTC. The full variable domain, in which reference TRBV7-2 and TRBJ2-5 provide the parts outside the CDR3, is GAGVSQSPSNKVTEKGKDVELRCDPISGHTALYWYRQSLGQGLEFLIYFQGNSAPDKSGLPSDRFSAERTGGSVSTLTIQRTQQEDSAVYLCASSLRSSGGTQYFGPGTRLLVL.